This TCR beta chain was sequenced during a study of T cell repertoires in cytomegalovirus infection. Whole-study context: Matching HLA type, along with CMV infection, was indicated by public TCR beta signatures. Study-wide results and limits: CMV-specific TCR beta clonotypes restricted by HLA-C were the ones dominating the ex vivo response. People with CMV and the relevant HLA were identified by cumulative public TCR beta family frequency.

TCRdb ran MiXCR on the reads and lists one entry per CDR3 protein. The profile shows fewer than 550,000 distinct CDR3 sequences, about a quarter of them singletons. Points on this clonotype: What it binds is unknown.

Sequencing used PBMCs. The sequence was obtained from a human donor in good health (CMV status not recorded). Some clones in this sample may be carry-over from other donors' samples.

CDR3 bases: TGTGCCAGTAGACGGACAGGGGGAGTTCAGGATCAGCCCCAGCATTTT. Its translation is CASRRTGGVQDQPQHF. The gene calls are TRBV19 and TRBJ1-5; the match to TRBD1 covers 10 bases. Trimming took 6 bases from V and 5 from J; bases not matched to a gene: 10. Germline values: CDR1 LNHDA, CDR2 SQIVND (reference sequence). The CDR3 covers 16 residues.